The sequence of this TCR beta chain was determined in a study of early T cells in non-severe SARS-CoV-2 infection. The overall study: Sequencing used unsorted whole-blood bulk RNA, so chains lack pairing.

As to this clonotype: Its antigen is still unknown. Just one base apart from a much larger clone, this may be a read error.

Trimming pared 5 bases from V and 7 bases from J, leaving 12 bases between. This CDR3 is 13 amino acids long. Looked up from germline, CDR1 is LNHDA and CDR2 is SQIVND (reference sequence). The protocol attached unique molecular identifiers to individual cDNA molecules. MiXCR, run by TCRdb on the 5' RACE reads, gives a single entry per CDR3 protein. The sample yields about 69,000 distinct CDR3 sequences, roughly an eighth seen once. Study outcomes and limitations: Private and CD4 specificities were missed by VDJdb matching, skewed to anti-spike CD8.

Sequencing was carried out using whole blood. The clonotype was recovered from an adult who was a healthcare worker with PCR-confirmed SARS-CoV-2 infection or an uninfected control (not recorded which). The rearrangement joins TRBV19 to TRBJ1-5, with D possibly being TRBD1 (5 bases). CDR3 protein: CASSVQVQQPQHF. For the CDR3, the DNA is TGTGCCAGTAGTGTACAGGTGCAACAGCCCCAGCATTTT.